This T cell receptor (beta chain) comes out of a study of T cell changes during pregnancy in multiple sclerosis. CDR1 and CDR2 (germline): WSHSY, SAAADI. Trimming at V came to 5 bases and at J to 6 bases, leaving 12 bases not matched to a gene. This CDR3 has 15 amino acids. Generated by immunoSEQ multiplex PCR, the TCRdb table keeps only in-frame clones and is missing some. The sample yields tens of thousands of clones, around 93% seen once. The TCR originated in a female donor in good health, enrolled as a control in a pregnancy study. The chain carries TRBV10-2 and TRBJ1-2, with TRBD1 matching over 7 bases. The sample consisted of peripheral blood, taken in the third trimester of pregnancy. CDR3 sequence: CASSPPTGTGDGYTF. The CDR3 nucleotides read TGCGCCAGCAGTCCCCCGACAGGGACCGGGGATGGCTACACCTTC.